Listed below are T cell receptor beta chains from one sample, sequenced in a study of T cells expressing NK-cell markers. TCRdb reworked the 5' RACE reads into one entry per CDR3 protein, no DNA. This table holds roughly 430,000 distinct CDR3 sequences. Sequencing was done on a sample of blood T cells: a sorted CD56 or NKG2C T cell subset, CD4+ or CD8+ T cells, or bulk PBMC T cells (not recorded which). Receptor source: a woman aged 18 to 75 in good health. Both conserved end residues are part of each CDR3.

TRBV27,TRBJ1-5,CASRPLGRDLNQPQHF
TRBV5-1,TRBJ1-6,CASAPGRSSPLHF
TRBV4-3,TRBJ2-3,CASSQAGGITDTQYF
TRBV29-1,TRBJ2-2,CSVGEGNTGELFF
TRBV7-3,TRBJ2-5,CASSLGQKETQYF
TRBV12-3/TRBV12-4,TRBJ1-1,CASSSRTGFEAFF
TRBV5-6,TRBJ1-2,CASSLGQGSDYGYTF
TRBV12-3/TRBV12-4,TRBJ2-3,CASSLLGLAPRLGTQYF
TRBV5-5,TRBJ1-4,CASSTRGEKLFF
TRBV7-2,TRBJ2-2,CASSARGGGNTGELFF
TRBV11-2,TRBJ1-4,CASSPNRGDEKLFF
TRBV29-1,TRBJ2-1,CRAGNYNEQFF
TRBV29-1,TRBJ1-2,CSVGSGSYGYTF
TRBV6-2/TRBV6-3,TRBJ2-7,CASSYSTAVYEQYF
TRBV7-2,TRBJ1-3,CASSLAGLGGNTIYF
TRBV30,TRBJ1-5,CAWSPSGQPQHF
TRBV27,TRBJ2-1,CASRPWGPGNEQFF
TRBV30,TRBJ2-1,CAWRRGLAGYEQFF
TRBV6-5,TRBJ2-3,CASSYSPSSTGWGDTQYF
TRBV7-2,TRBJ1-1,CASSFPGQLEAFF
TRBV1,TRBJ1-1,CTSSQDRAGGEAFF
TRBV5-4,TRBJ1-2,CASSFEQGADGYTF
TRBV7-2,TRBJ2-1,CASSLATGRAGNEQFF
TRBV4-1,TRBJ2-1,CASSHSRTSGRAGEQFF